These 4 T cell receptor beta chains came from one sample sequenced in a study of cytomegalovirus exposure and HLA in healthy donors (dated by TCRdb to between 2016 and 2019). The receptor library was made with the immunoSEQ multiplex PCR assay. For the multiplex PCR, a mixture combining 60 forward primers for TCR Vbeta segments and 13 reverse primers for TCR Jbeta segments was used. What TCRdb holds here is the immuneACCESS table cut down to in-frame rearrangements. Part of the clones is not present; checked against another copy, under half of the missing clones reflect an unresolved V gene, and the others are unexplained. The sample table holds about 140,000 clones, of which under 70% were seen once. Roughly 6% of the sample is held by the ten biggest clonotypes. Sequenced sample: PBMCs. Receptors originate from a woman in her sixties in good health and CMV-seronegative.

This clone was seen just once. This chain uses TRBV4-3 with TRBJ1-1; possible D gene TRBD1, 6 bases. V lost 2 bases and J 7 bases, leaving 14 bases between the germline ends. Germline V gene sequence: CDR1 LGHNA, CDR2 YSLEER. This CDR3 spans 14 amino acids. The CDR3 DNA reads TGCGCCAGCAGCCAATCTCGGGACACCCATGAAGCTTTCTTT. Its translation is CASSQSRDTHEAFF.

The J gene is TRBJ2-2, the V gene TRBV11-2; 9 nucleotides line up with TRBD2. The V segment lost 4 bases and the J segment 1 base; nucleotides outside the gene matches: 4. The CDR3 is made up of 16 amino acids. Germline CDR1 SGHAT, CDR2 FQNNGV. CDR3 loop: CASSSLAGVNTGELFF. CDR3 nucleotide sequence: TGTGCCAGCAGCTCATTAGCGGGAGTGAACACCGGGGAGCTGTTTTTT.

The sample holds a few counts of this clone. The gene calls are TRBV11-2 and TRBJ2-1; D gene uncertain. This CDR3 is 14 amino acids long. Looked up from germline, CDR1 is SGHAT and CDR2 is FQNNGV. V was pared by 1 base and J by 4 bases, with 8 bases between. The CDR3, as DNA: TGTGCCAGCAGCTTAGGAGTATCTTACAATGAGCAGTTCTTC. Translation gives CASSLGVSYNEQFF. The whole variable domain, filled in from reference TRBV11-2 and TRBJ2-1, reads EAGVAQSPRYKIIEKRQSVAFWCNPISGHATLYWYQQILGQGPKLLIQFQNNGVVDDSQLPKDRFSAERLKGVDSTLKIQPAKLEDSAVYLCASSLGVSYNEQFFGPGTRLTVL.

The V gene is TRBV6-5, the J gene TRBJ1-6, with D possibly matching TRBD1 (6 bases). The CDR3 loop spans 13 amino acids. The V gene's germline CDR1 is MNHEY and CDR2 SVGAGI. Trimming took 7 bases from V and 10 from J, leaving 14 bases between them. The CDR3 nucleotides read TGTGCCAGCATGAGGACAGCTTCCTCACCCCTCCACTTT. Its translation: CASMRTASSPLHF.